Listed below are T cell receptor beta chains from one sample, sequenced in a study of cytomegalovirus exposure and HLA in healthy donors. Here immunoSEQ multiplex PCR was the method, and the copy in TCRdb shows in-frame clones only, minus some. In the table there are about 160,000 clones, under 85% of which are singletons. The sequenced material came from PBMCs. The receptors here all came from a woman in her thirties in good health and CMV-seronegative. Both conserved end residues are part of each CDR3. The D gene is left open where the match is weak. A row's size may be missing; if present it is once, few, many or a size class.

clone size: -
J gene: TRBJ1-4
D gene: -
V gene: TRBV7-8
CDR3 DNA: TGTGCCAGCAGCTTAAGGGTGCGGGGGGCTGATGAAAAACTGTTTTTT
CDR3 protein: CASSLRVRGADEKLFF

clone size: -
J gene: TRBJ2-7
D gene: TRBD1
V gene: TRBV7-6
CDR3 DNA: TGTGCCAGCAGCTTAGCGGACAGGAGCTCCTACGAGCAGTACTTC
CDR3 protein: CASSLADRSSYEQYF

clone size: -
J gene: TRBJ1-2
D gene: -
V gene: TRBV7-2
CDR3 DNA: TGTGCCAGCAGCTTAGACGGCCGAGGAAGAGGCTACACCTTC
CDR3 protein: CASSLDGRGRGYTF

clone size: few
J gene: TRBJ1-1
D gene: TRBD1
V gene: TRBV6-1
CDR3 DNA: TGTGCCAGCAGCTTTCTACAGGGGGCCTCTGAAGCTTTCTTT
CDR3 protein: CASSFLQGASEAFF

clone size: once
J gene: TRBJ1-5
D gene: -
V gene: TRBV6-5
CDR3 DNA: TGTGCCAGCAGCAAAACGACAGGTCGCAATCAGCCCCAGCATTTT
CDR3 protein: CASSKTTGRNQPQHF

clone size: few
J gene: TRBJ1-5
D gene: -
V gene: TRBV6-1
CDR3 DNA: TGTGCCAGCAGTTTCCCACAGGGCAATCAGCCCCAGCATTTT
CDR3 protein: CASSFPQGNQPQHF

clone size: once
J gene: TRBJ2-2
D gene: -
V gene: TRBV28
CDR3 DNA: TGTGCCAGCCCCGACAGCACCGGGGAGCTGTTTTTT
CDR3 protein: CASPDSTGELFF

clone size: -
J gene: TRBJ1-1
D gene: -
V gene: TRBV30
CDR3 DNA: TGTGCCTGGAGTATCGGCACTGAAGCTTTCTTT
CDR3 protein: CAWSIGTEAFF

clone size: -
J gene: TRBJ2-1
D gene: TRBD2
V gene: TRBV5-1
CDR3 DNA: TGCGCCAGCAGCGGGGACGGGGGGAACAATGAGCAGTTCTTC
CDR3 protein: CASSGDGGNNEQFF

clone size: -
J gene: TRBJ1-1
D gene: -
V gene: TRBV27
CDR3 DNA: TGTGCCAGCCAGAGCGGATGGGCACCGAACACTGAAGCTTTCTTT
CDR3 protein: CASQSGWAPNTEAFF

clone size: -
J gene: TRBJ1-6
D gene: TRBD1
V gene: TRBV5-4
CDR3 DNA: TGTGCCAGCAGCTCAATGGAATGGGGGACAGTTGGATCACCCCTCCACTTT
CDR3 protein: CASSSMEWGTVGSPLHF

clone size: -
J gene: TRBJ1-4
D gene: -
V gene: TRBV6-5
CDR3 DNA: TGTGCCAGCAGTTACTGGAGGCCGGGAGAAAAACTGTTTTTT
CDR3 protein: CASSYWRPGEKLFF

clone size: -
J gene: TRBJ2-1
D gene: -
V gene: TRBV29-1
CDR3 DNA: TGCAGCGTTGCCCCTAGCTGGGACAATGAGCAGTTCTTC
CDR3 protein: CSVAPSWDNEQFF

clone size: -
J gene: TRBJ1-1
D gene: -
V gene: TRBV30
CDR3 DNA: TGTGCCTGGAGTGTAGGTAGCGGCACTGAAGCTTTCTTT
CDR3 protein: CAWSVGSGTEAFF

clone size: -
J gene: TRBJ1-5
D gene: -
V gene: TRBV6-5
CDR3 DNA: TGTGCCAGCAGTTACGACAGGACTCAGCCCCAGCATTTT
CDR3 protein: CASSYDRTQPQHF

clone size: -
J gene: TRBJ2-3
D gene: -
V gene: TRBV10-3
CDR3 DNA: TGTGCCATCAGCAACCAGGGAGATACGCAGTATTTT
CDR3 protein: CAISNQGDTQYF

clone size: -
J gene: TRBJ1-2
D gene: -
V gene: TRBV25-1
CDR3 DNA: TGTGCCAGCAGTGAGCAGGGGACCCATGGCTACACCTTC
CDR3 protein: CASSEQGTHGYTF

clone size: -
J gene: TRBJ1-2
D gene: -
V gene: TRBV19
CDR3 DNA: TGTGCCAGTAGGACCCCGCCGGGTGGCTACACCTTC
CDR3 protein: CASRTPPGGYTF

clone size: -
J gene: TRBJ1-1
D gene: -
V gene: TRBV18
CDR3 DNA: TGTGCCAGCTCACGGCAAGTTATGAACACTGAAGCTTTCTTT
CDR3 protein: CASSRQVMNTEAFF

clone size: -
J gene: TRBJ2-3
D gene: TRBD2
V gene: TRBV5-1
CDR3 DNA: TGCGCCAGCAGCCCCCCGACTAGCGGGGTCACAGATACGCAGTATTTT
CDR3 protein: CASSPPTSGVTDTQYF